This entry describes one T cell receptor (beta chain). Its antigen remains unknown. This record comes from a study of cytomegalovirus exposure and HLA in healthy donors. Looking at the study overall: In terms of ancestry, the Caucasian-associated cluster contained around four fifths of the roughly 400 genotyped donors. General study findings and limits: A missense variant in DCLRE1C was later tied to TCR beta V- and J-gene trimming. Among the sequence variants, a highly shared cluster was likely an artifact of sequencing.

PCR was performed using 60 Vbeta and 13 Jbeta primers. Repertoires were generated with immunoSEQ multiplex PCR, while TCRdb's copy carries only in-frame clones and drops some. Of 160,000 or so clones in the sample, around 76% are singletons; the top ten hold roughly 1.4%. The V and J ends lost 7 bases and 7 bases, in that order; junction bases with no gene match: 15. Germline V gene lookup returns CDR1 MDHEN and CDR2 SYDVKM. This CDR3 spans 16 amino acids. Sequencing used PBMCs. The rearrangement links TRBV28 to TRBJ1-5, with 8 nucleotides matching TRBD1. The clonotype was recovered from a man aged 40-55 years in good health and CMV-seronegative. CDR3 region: CASTLGTGGFRQPQHF. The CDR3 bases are TGTGCCAGCACCTTAGGGACAGGAGGATTTAGGCAGCCCCAGCATTTT.